This T cell receptor (beta chain) was recovered during a study of blood T cell repertoires in COVID-19 (dated by TCRdb to the early 2020s). Looking at the study overall: Samples from collaborators originated in the United States, Italy and Spain and spanned both the acute and convalescent phases of COVID-19. Deeply sampled blood TCRbeta repertoires from subjects exposed to, actively infected with, or recovered from COVID-19 were included in the dataset. The material from the prospective study consisted of cDNA or gDNA derived from T cells, B-cell-depleted T cells, or PBMCs. The sample metadata nearly always contained a de-identified subject ID, COVID-19 status, age in years and sex. Where available, HLA class I and class II types were obtained from metadata supplied by the sample provider rather than from assay-based typing. Samples were obtained from the ongoing ImmuneRACE study (first 160 participants) and from 1,254 subjects provided by 6 global collaborators. The repertoires were released in a freely available public database meant as a resource for research on the immune response to SARS-CoV-2.

Each collaborating institution followed its own protocols to collect whole blood in K2EDTA tubes. For TCRbeta analysis, collaborator samples were shipped as frozen whole blood, as isolated PBMCs, or as DNA extracted from either sample type. Comment on this clone: Its antigen is not yet known. One base away there is no much larger clone; base qualities are not given.

TCRbeta CDR3 regions were amplified from genomic DNA using the immunoSEQ Assay, a bias-controlled multiplex PCR. As for the original processing: Within the assay, amplification of reference gene primers was used to estimate how many nucleated cells each sample contained. Sequence reads were collapsed and filtered to measure the absolute abundance of every unique TCRbeta CDR3 rearrangement. For each sample, productive Simpson clonality was calculated as the square root of Simpson's diversity index across productive rearrangements. TCRdb limited this immuneACCESS table to in-frame rearrangements with V and J called. A share of clones is missing; checked studies link under half to unresolved V genes, and the rest is unexplained. V and J calls and clone size come straight from that table; D and trimming were deduced from the DNA. The sample has about 83,000 clones on record, roughly nine tenths of them singletons. 15% to 20% of the sample is taken by the ten largest.

V lost 4 bases and J lost 4 bases; the stretch between them is 19 bases long. CDR1 and CDR2 are read off the germline V gene as SNHLY and FYNNEI. The CDR3 holds 16 amino acids from the cysteine to the phenylalanine. This entry keeps only the CDR3 DNA: 48 bases, framed from base 1. General findings and caveats noted by the study authors: The amount of clinical and demographic metadata varied by source and participant and was provided uncurated.

This TCR came from a woman older than 75 with active or convalescent COVID-19. The sequencing input was peripheral blood. In this chain, TRBV2 is recombined with TRBJ1-2; TRBD1 is a possible D gene, resting on 5 matching bases. The CDR3 reads as follows: CASSVGGGGGIYGYTF. The DNA reads as follows: TGTGCCAGCAGTGTTGGAGGCGGGGGAGGGATCTATGGCTACACCTTC.